The 16 T cell receptor beta chains reported below all come from one sample, sequenced in a study of tumor-infiltrating lymphocytes in localized non-small cell lung cancer. Some clones are missing from TCRdb's copy, which holds only in-frame ones; the method was immunoSEQ multiplex PCR. The table records tens of thousands of clones, 50% to 80% of them present only once. Material for sequencing was lung tumor tissue. The receptors were gathered from a human donor with non-small cell lung cancer.

On this clone: Other DNA variants within this sample encode the same CDR3. V gene TRBV5-1 combines with J gene TRBJ2-1; the match to TRBD2 covers 11 bases. The germline CDR1 and CDR2 sequences are SGHRS and YFSETQ. The ends lost 3 bases at V and 7 bases at J; junction bases unmatched: 6. The CDR3 totals 15 residues. CDR3 coding DNA: TGCGCCAGCAGCTCTCTAGCGGGAGGTTTAAATGAGCAGTTCTTC. Protein sequence: CASSSLAGGLNEQFF.

This clone has a single count. This sequence joins TRBV6-6 and TRBJ2-1, with D tentatively TRBD2 (6 bases). The CDR3 is 15 residues long. Germline values: CDR1 MNHNY, CDR2 SVGAGI (reference sequence). V lost 0 bases and J lost 0, with 6 bases in between. CDR3 DNA sequence: TGTGCCAGCAGTTACTCGACTAGCTCCTACAATGAGCAGTTCTTC. This encodes CASSYSTSSYNEQFF.

The chain recombines TRBV18 with TRBJ1-1; D possibly corresponds to TRBD1 (6 bases). The CDR3 is 13 residues long. Germline values: CDR1 KGHSH, CDR2 LQKENI. Deletions cut 3 bases from V and 5 bases from J, with 10 bases between. The CDR3 DNA is TGTGCCAGCTCACCGGGGGCGAGAACTGAAGCTTTCTTT. Translated, it gives CASSPGARTEAFF.

This sequence joins TRBV18 and TRBJ2-1; 8 bases match TRBD1. V dropped 3 bases and J dropped 7; count of bases not matched to a gene: 8. This CDR3 region has 15 residues. The germline gives CDR1 KGHSH, CDR2 LQKENI. The CDR3 bases are TGTGCCAGCTCACCTGCGGCCACAGGGGGGAATGAGCAGTTCTTC. This gives the protein CASSPAATGGNEQFF.

This clone was detected a few times. The rearrangement joins TRBV10-3 to TRBJ2-7; 7 nucleotides align to TRBD2. Trimming cost V 8 bases and J 4 bases; bases outside gene matches: 14. Germline values: CDR1 ENHRY, CDR2 SYGVKD. This CDR3 is 15 amino acids long. CDR3 in amino acids: CAIDPAGSPMYEQYF. The DNA for the CDR3 is TGTGCCATCGACCCAGCGGGGAGCCCGATGTACGAGCAGTACTTC.

This chain joins TRBV5-4 and TRBJ2-5; D possibly corresponds to TRBD1 (5 bases). The V gene's germline CDR1 is SGHNT and CDR2 YYREEE (reference sequence). This CDR3 is 14 amino acids long. V gave up 2 bases and J gave up 3 bases, with 11 bases separating them. CDR3 amino acids: CASSLRGLKETQYF. CDR3 bases: TGTGCCAGCAGCTTAAGGGGTCTAAAAGAGACCCAGTACTTC.

The gene calls are TRBV7-9 and TRBJ1-1; D is possibly TRBD1 (6 bases). The CDR3 loop spans 15 amino acids. V lost 8 bases and J 4 bases, leaving 20 bases between the germline ends. Per the germline V gene, CDR1 is SEHNR and CDR2 is FQNEAQ (reference sequence). The CDR3 loop reads CASVGGAGYLTEAFF. The CDR3 DNA follows: TGTGCCAGCGTTGGGGGGGCAGGGTATCTCACTGAAGCTTTCTTT. Using reference TRBV7-9 and TRBJ1-1 for the parts outside the CDR3, the full variable domain is DTGVSQNPRHKITKRGQNVTFRCDPISEHNRLYWYRQTLGQGPEFLTYFQNEAQLEKSRLLSDRFSAERPKGSFSTLEIQRTEQGDSAMYLCASVGGAGYLTEAFFGQGTRLTVV.

The chain combines TRBV19 with TRBJ2-7; 8 bases fit TRBD2. The CDR3 runs to 15 residues. Germline-derived CDR1 and CDR2 are LNHDA and SQIVND (reference sequence). V lost 5 bases and J lost 3; bases outside the gene matches: 9. The CDR3 region is CASSASGGGLYEQYF. DNA of the CDR3: TGTGCCAGTAGTGCCTCCGGGGGGGGCCTCTACGAGCAGTACTTC.

The chain is built from TRBV18 and TRBJ1-2, with 12 bases fitting TRBD1. Germline lookup yields CDR1 KGHSH and CDR2 LQKENI. The CDR3 has 16 amino acids. V gave up 5 bases and J gave up 6 bases; unmatched junction bases: 10. In nucleotides, the CDR3 is TGTGCCAGCTCAGCCGGGACAGGGGGCGCAGGTGATGGCTACACCTTC. The encoded protein is CASSAGTGGAGDGYTF.

Here the CDR3 reads CASSPWRAGGPGDTQYF. The CDR3 region has the DNA TGCGCCAGCAGCCCCTGGAGGGCGGGAGGGCCAGGAGATACGCAGTATTTT. The gene calls are TRBV5-1 and TRBJ2-3, with 9 bases lining up with TRBD2. Germline loops: CDR1 SGHRS, CDR2 YFSETQ. This CDR3 contains 17 residues. Germline trimming cut 4 bases from V and 5 bases from J; bases unmatched to any gene: 14. Full variable domain (remainder filled in from reference TRBV5-1 and TRBJ2-3): KAGVTQTPRYLIKTRGQQVTLSCSPISGHRSVSWYQQTPGQGLQFLFEYFSETQRNKGNFPGRFSGRQFSNSRSEMNVSTLELGDSALYLCASSPWRAGGPGDTQYFGPGTRLTVL.

V is TRBV30 and J is TRBJ2-2; no definite D call. This CDR3 is 13 amino acids long. Per the germline V gene, CDR1 is GTSNPN and CDR2 is SVGIG (reference sequence). V was trimmed by 3 bases and J by 3 bases, leaving 8 bases between them. CDR3 sequence reads: CAWSRGYTGELFF. Here the CDR3 DNA reads TGTGCCTGGAGCCGCGGCTACACCGGGGAGCTGTTTTTT.

The chain uses TRBV18 and TRBJ2-2; D is unclear. V was pared by 6 bases and J by 0 bases, with 17 bases between. CDR3 length: 17 amino acids. Per germline, CDR1 KGHSH and CDR2 LQKENI. The CDR3, as DNA: TGTGCCAGCTCTCCAACTAAAATCAGCACGAACACCGGGGAGCTGTTTTTT. Translation gives CASSPTKISTNTGELFF. Full variable domain (remainder filled in from reference TRBV18 and TRBJ2-2): NAGVMQNPRHLVRRRGQEARLRCSPMKGHSHVYWYRQLPEEGLKFMVYLQKENIIDESGMPKERFSAEFPKEGPSILRIQQVVRGDSAAYFCASSPTKISTNTGELFFGEGSRLTVL.

The gene calls are TRBV10-3 and TRBJ1-4; D is perhaps TRBD1 (5 bases). The CDR3 sequence is 14 residues long. In germline, CDR1 is ENHRY, CDR2 SYGVKD. With 3 bases removed from V and 2 bases from J, the gap between germline ends came to 7 bases. CDR3 sequence: CAISDGGTNEKLFF. CDR3 DNA sequence: TGTGCCATCAGTGATGGGGGTACTAATGAAAAACTGTTTTTT.

V and J are TRBV11-3 and TRBJ1-1, with D possibly matching TRBD1 (6 bases). There are 14 residues in the CDR3. CDR1 is SGHNT and CDR2 is YENEEA in the germline V gene. Trimming removed 4 bases from V and 11 bases from J, with 20 bases in between. The CDR3 here is CASSSGRGGSRAFF. In nucleotides, the CDR3 is TGTGCCAGCAGCTCAGGGAGGGGGGGGTCTCGGGCTTTCTTT.

This clone is termed medium-sized. The V and J genes are TRBV7-2 and TRBJ1-2, with D tentatively TRBD1 (6 bases). CDR3 length equals 13 residues. Trimming cost V 7 bases and J 4 bases, with 13 bases left between them. CDR1 is SGHTA, CDR2 FQGNSA, per germline. The CDR3 region is CASTQGKGYGYTF. Written as DNA, the CDR3 is TGTGCCAGCACCCAGGGGAAGGGCTATGGCTACACCTTC. Full variable domain (missing parts from reference TRBV7-2 and TRBJ1-2): GAGVSQSPSNKVTEKGKDVELRCDPISGHTALYWYRQSLGQGLEFLIYFQGNSAPDKSGLPSDRFSAERTGGSVSTLTIQRTQQEDSAVYLCASTQGKGYGYTFGSGTRLTVV.

The CDR3 here is CATRLMNQPQHF. As DNA, the CDR3 is TGTGCCACCAGGTTAATGAATCAGCCCCAGCATTTT. The chain is built from TRBV28 and TRBJ1-5; the D is unclear. Trimming left V 10 bases short and J 4 bases short, with 11 bases between. CDR1 is MDHEN and CDR2 is SYDVKM in the germline V gene. The CDR3 runs 12 residues.